The sequence of this T cell receptor (beta chain) was determined in a study of OX40 agonist ivuxolimab in advanced cancers. Germline V gene data show CDR1 as LNHDA and CDR2 as SQIVND (reference sequence). Trimming took 8 bases from V and 2 from J; bases not matched to a gene: 6. The CDR3 contains 15 residues. Study results and limitations: CD4+ and CD8+ blood T cells expanded clonally by week 6 at 0.1 to 3.0 mg/kg.

A word on this clone: What it binds is not known.

The repertoire was sequenced with immunoSEQ multiplex PCR; TCRdb's copy has only in-frame clones and lacks some. There are approximately 15,000 clones in the sample; around 88% occur only once, and nearly 20% lies in the top ten. The receptor comes from an adult with an advanced solid tumor such as melanoma, head and neck, liver or kidney cancer. This rearrangement joins TRBV19 to TRBJ2-2; TRBD1 agrees at 9 bases. The sample here was CD4+ or CD8+ T cells sorted from blood, taken in a trial of the OX40 agonist ivuxolimab. The CDR3 sequence is CASSPGQGNTGELFF. The CDR3 DNA reads TGTGCCAGTTCCCCGGGACAGGGTAACACCGGGGAGCTGTTTTTT.